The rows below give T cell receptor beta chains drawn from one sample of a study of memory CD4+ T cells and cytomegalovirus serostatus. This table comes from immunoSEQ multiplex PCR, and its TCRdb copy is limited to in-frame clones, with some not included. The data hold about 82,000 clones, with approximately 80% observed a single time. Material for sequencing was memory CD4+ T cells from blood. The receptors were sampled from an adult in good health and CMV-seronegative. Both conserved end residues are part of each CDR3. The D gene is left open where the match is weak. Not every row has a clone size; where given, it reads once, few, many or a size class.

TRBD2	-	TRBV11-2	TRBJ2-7	TGTGCCAGCAGCTCCCTTCATGGGGGAGGGTACGAGCAGTACTTC	CASSSLHGGGYEQYF
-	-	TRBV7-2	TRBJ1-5	TGTGCCAGTGGGGATAGCAATCAGCCCCAGCATTTT	CASGDSNQPQHF
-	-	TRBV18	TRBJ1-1	TGTGCCAGCTCACCAGGGAGGGGCGAAACTGAAGCTTTCTTT	CASSPGRGETEAFF
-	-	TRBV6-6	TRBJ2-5	TGTGCCAGCAGTTACTTGGAAGAGACCCAGTACTTC	CASSYLEETQYF
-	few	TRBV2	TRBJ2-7	TGTGCCAGCAGCCGGTCCCGGAGGATGACAGAGCAGTACTTC	CASSRSRRMTEQYF
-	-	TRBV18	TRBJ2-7	TGTGCCAGCTCACCACCGTGGCAGGGCGACGAGCAGTACTTC	CASSPPWQGDEQYF
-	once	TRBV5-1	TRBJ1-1	TGCGCCAGCAGCTTCGCCGGAACCATGAACACTGAAGCTTTCTTT	CASSFAGTMNTEAFF
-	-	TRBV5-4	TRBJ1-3	TGTGCCAGCAGCTTGTGGGGCCCGGGAAACACCATATATTTT	CASSLWGPGNTIYF
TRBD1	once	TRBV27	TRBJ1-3	TGTGCCAGCAGTTTAATGGGGACAGGCCTCTCTGGAAACACCATATATTTT	CASSLMGTGLSGNTIYF
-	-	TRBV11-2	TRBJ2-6	TGTGCCAGCAGCTTCGTACAGGCCTCTGGGGCCAACGTCCTGACTTTC	CASSFVQASGANVLTF
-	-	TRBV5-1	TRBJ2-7	TGCGCCAGCAGCTTGGGGCAGTTCCCCTACGAGCAGTACTTC	CASSLGQFPYEQYF
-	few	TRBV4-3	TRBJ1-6	TGCGCCAGCAGCCGGACTGCAGGGAGCAATTCACCCCTCCACTTT	CASSRTAGSNSPLHF